These 7 T cell receptor beta chains share one sample of origin, sequenced in a study of CD8+CD57+ T cells in acquired aplastic anemia. It was genomic DNA that served as the template for profiling TCR beta VDJ and CDR3. TCRdb re-derived calls from the reads in MiXCR, one entry per CDR3 protein. Of under 200,000 distinct CDR3 sequences listed, about 64% were seen once; the top ten hold 35% to 50%. Input material: sorted CD4+, CD8+, or CD8+CD57+ T cells (not recorded which) from PBMCs. These receptors came from a human donor in good health.

On this clonotype: One end of the junction fails to match germline, which may point to a read error. The chain carries TRBV7-9 and TRBJ2-7; D is unclear. This CDR3 has 12 amino acids. The germline V gene has CDR1 SEHNR and CDR2 FQNEAQ (reference sequence). CDR3 DNA sequence: TGTGCCAGCAGCTCAGGATCCTACGAGCAGCACTTC. This gives the protein CASSSGSYEQHF.

The rearrangement links TRBV24-1 to TRBJ2-3, with a possible D match to TRBD1 (7 bases). This CDR3 spans 15 amino acids. Germline-derived CDR1 and CDR2 are KGHDR and SFDVKD. The V end was cut by 3 bases, the J end by 2 bases, with 11 bases between. The CDR3 bases are TGTGCCACCAGTGATGCGGGACAGACCACAGATACGCAGTATTTT. This encodes CATSDAGQTTDTQYF.

This clonotype was observed a handful of times. V is TRBV15 and J is TRBJ2-7, with a tentative D call TRBD1 (5 bases). Germline V gives CDR1 LNHNV, CDR2 YYDKDF (reference sequence). V lost 2 bases and J 2 bases, leaving 16 bases between the germline ends. The CDR3 has 16 amino acids. The CDR3 DNA follows: TGTGCCACCAGCAGACCTAAACAGGAATATCCCTACGAGCAGTACTTC. Translating it yields CATSRPKQEYPYEQYF.

The chain is built from TRBV7-8 and TRBJ2-7, with D possibly called TRBD1 or TRBD2 (7 bases each). The CDR3 is 15 residues long. Germline CDR1 reads SGHVS; CDR2 reads FQNEAQ. V lost 3 bases and J 5 bases, leaving 17 bases between the germline ends. CDR3 loop: CASSLGGGSTHEQYF. The CDR3, as DNA: TGTGCCAGCAGCTTGGGAGGGGGCAGCACACACGAGCAGTACTTC.

This clonotype was seen a few times. V and J are TRBV29-1 and TRBJ2-1; D remains ambiguous. CDR1 SQVTM and CDR2 ANQGSEA come from the germline V gene. V gave up 6 bases and J gave up 0 bases, with 15 bases separating them. The CDR3 runs 15 residues. CDR3: CSVATAQLSYNEQFF. The CDR3 DNA is TGCAGCGTCGCAACAGCACAACTCTCCTACAATGAGCAGTTCTTC.

The rearrangement links TRBV29-1 to TRBJ1-5, with 9 nucleotides matching TRBD1. Unmatched junction bases numbered 4, after V lost 4 bases and J lost 6 bases. The CDR3 extends over 13 amino acids. Germline lookup yields CDR1 SQVTM and CDR2 ANQGSEA. The CDR3 nucleotides read TGCAGCGTTGGACAGGGGGAAGGTCAGCCCCAGCATTTT. As protein: CSVGQGEGQPQHF.

This clonotype was seen a few times. A much larger clone lies a single base off, so this may be a read error. V and J are TRBV15 and TRBJ2-3; 7 bases are shared with TRBD2. V lost 1 base, J lost 3 bases, and 10 bases stayed unmatched. The CDR3 sequence is 17 residues long. The V gene's germline CDR1 is LNHNV and CDR2 YYDKDF (reference sequence). The CDR3 DNA sequence: TGTGCCACCAGCAGAGGTTGGGGCGGGAGTTCGACAGATACGCAGTATTTT. This gives the protein CATSRGWGGSSTDTQYF.